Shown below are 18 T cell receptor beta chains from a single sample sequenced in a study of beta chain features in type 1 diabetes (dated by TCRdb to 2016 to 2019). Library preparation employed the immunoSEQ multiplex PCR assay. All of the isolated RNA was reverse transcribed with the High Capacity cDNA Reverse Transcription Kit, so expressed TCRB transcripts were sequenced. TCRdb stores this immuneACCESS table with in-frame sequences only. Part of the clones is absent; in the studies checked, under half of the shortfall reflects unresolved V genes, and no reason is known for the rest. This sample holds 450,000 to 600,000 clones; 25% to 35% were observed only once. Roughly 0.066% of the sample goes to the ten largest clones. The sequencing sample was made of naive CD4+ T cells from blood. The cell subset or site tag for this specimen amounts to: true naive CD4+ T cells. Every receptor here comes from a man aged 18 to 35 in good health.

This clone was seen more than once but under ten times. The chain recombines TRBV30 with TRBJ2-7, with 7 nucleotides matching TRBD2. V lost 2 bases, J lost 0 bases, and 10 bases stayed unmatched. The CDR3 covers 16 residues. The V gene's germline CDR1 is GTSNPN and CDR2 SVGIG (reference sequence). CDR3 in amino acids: CAWSIRLAAISYEQYF. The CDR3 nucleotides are TGTGCCTGGAGTATCCGGCTAGCGGCAATCTCCTACGAGCAGTACTTC.

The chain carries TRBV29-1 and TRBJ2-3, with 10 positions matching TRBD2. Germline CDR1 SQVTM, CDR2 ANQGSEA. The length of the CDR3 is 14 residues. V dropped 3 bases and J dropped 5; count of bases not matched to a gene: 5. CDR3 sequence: CSVDLAGGQDTQYF. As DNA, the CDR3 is TGCAGCGTTGATTTAGCGGGAGGACAAGATACGCAGTATTTT.

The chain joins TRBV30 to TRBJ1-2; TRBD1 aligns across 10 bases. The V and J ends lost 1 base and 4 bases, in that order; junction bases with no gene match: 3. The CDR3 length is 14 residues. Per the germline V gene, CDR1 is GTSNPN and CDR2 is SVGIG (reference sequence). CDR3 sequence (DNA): TGTGCCTGGAGTGAGACAGGGGGCATCTATGGCTACACCTTC. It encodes CAWSETGGIYGYTF.

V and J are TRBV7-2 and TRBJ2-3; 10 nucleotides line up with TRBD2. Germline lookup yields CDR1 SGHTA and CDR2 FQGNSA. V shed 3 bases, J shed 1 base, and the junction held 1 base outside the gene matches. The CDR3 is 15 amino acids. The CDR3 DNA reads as TGTGCCAGCAGCTTTACTAGCGGGGGCACAGATACGCAGTATTTT. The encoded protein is CASSFTSGGTDTQYF.

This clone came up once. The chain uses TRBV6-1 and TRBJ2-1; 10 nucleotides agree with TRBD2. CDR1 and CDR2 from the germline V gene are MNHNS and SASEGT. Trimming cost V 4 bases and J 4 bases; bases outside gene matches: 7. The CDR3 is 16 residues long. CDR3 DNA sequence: TGTGCCAGCAGTGGCTTACTAGCGGGAAAATACAATGAGCAGTTCTTC. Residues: CASSGLLAGKYNEQFF.

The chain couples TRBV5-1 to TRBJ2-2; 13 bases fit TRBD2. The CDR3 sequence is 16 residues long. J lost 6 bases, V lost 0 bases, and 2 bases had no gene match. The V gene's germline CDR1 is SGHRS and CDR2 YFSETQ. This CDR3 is CASSLGLAGGAGELFF. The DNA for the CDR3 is TGCGCCAGCAGCTTGGGACTAGCGGGAGGAGCCGGGGAGCTGTTTTTT. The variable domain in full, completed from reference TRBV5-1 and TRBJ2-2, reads KAGVTQTPRYLIKTRGQQVTLSCSPISGHRSVSWYQQTPGQGLQFLFEYFSETQRNKGNFPGRFSGRQFSNSRSEMNVSTLELGDSALYLCASSLGLAGGAGELFFGEGSRLTVL.

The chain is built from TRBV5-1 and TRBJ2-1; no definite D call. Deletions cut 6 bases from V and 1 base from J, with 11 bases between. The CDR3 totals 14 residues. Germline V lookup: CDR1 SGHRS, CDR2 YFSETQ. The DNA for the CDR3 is TGCGCCAGCACCCCATGGGGTTCCTACAATGAGCAGTTCTTC. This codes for CASTPWGSYNEQFF.

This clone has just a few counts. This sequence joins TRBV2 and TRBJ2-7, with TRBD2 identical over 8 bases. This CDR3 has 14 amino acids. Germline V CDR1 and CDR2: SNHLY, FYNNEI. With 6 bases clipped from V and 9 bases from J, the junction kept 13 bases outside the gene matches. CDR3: CASRPLAGPLAQYF. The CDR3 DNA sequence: TGTGCCAGCAGGCCTCTAGCGGGCCCCCTCGCGCAGTACTTC.

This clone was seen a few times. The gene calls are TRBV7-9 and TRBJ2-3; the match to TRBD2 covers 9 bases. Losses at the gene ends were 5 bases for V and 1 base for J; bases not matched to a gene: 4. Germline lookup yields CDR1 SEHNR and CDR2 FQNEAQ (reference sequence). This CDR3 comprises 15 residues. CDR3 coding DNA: TGTGCCAGCAGCCCAGTAGCGGGAGGCACAGATACGCAGTATTTT. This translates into CASSPVAGGTDTQYF.

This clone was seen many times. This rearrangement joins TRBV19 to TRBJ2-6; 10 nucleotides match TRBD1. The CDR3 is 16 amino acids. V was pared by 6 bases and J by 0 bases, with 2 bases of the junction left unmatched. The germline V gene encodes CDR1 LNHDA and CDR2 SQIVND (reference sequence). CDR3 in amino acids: CASRTGGGSGANVLTF. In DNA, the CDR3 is TGTGCCAGTAGGACAGGGGGCGGCTCTGGGGCCAACGTCCTGACTTTC.

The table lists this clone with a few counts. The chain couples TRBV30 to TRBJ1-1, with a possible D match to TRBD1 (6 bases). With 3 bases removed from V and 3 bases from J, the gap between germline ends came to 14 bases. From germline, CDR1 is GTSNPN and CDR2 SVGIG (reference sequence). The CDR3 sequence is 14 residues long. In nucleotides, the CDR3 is TGTGCCTGGAGGCCCGGGGCAGGGGACACTGAAGCTTTCTTT. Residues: CAWRPGAGDTEAFF.

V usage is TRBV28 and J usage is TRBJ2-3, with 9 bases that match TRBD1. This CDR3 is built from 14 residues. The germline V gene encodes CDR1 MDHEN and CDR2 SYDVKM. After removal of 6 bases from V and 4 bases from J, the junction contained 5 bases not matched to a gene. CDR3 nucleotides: TGTGCCAGCAGGACTACAGGGGGCGCAGATACGCAGTATTTT. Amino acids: CASRTTGGADTQYF. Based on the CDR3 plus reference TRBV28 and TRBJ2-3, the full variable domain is DVKVTQSSRYLVKRTGEKVFLECVQDMDHENMFWYRQDPGLGLRLIYFSYDVKMKEKGDIPEGYSVSREKKERFSLILESASTNQTSMYLCASRTTGGADTQYFGPGTRLTVL.

CDR3 coding DNA: TGCAGCGTTGAAGATACGGGCATACCCTTCACTGAAGCTTTCTTT. Translating gives CSVEDTGIPFTEAFF. The chain couples TRBV29-1 to TRBJ1-1; no definite D call. The V end lost 0 bases, the J end lost 4 bases, and 15 bases lay between the germline ends. The CDR3 length is 15 residues. Germline CDR1 SQVTM, CDR2 ANQGSEA.

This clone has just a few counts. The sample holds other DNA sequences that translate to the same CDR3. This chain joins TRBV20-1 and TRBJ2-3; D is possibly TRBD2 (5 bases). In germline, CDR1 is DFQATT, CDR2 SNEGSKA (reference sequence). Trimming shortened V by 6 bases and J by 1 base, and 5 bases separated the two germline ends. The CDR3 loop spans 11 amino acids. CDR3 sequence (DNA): TGCAGTGCGAGGGGCACAGATACGCAGTATTTT. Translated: CSARGTDTQYF.

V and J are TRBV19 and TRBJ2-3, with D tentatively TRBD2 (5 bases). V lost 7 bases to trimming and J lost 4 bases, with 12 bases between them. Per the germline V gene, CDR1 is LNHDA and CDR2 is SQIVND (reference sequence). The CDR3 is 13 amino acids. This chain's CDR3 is CASTPTGSDTQYF. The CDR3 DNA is TGTGCCAGTACCCCAACGGGGTCAGATACGCAGTATTTT. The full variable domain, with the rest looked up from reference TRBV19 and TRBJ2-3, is DGGITQSPKYLFRKEGQNVTLSCEQNLNHDAMYWYRQDPGQGLRLIYYSQIVNDFQKGDIAEGYSVSREKKESFPLTVTSAQKNPTAFYLCASTPTGSDTQYFGPGTRLTVL.

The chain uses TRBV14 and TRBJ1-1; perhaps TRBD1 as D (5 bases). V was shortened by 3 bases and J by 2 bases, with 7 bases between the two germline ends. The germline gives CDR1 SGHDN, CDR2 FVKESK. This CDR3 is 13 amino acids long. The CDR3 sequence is CASSQGPNTEAFF. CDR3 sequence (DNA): TGTGCCAGCAGCCAGGGACCAAACACTGAAGCTTTCTTT.

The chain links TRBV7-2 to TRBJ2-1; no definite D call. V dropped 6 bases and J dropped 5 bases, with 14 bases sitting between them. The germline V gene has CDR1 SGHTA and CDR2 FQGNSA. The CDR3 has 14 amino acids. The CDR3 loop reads CASRRFGSDNEQFF. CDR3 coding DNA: TGTGCCAGCAGACGGTTCGGCTCGGACAATGAGCAGTTCTTC.

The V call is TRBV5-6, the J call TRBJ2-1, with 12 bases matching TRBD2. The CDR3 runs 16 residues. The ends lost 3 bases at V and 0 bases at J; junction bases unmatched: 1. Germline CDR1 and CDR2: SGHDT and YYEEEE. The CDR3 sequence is CASSWGLAGSYNEQFF. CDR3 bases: TGTGCCAGCAGCTGGGGACTAGCGGGCTCCTACAATGAGCAGTTCTTC.